Listed here are 24 T cell receptor beta chains from one sample, sequenced in a study of cytomegalovirus exposure and HLA in healthy donors (dated by TCRdb to about 2017). Libraries were constructed by the immunoSEQ multiplex PCR assay. For the multiplex PCR, a mixture combining 60 forward primers for TCR Vbeta segments and 13 reverse primers for TCR Jbeta segments was used. Held by TCRdb, this immuneACCESS table contains in-frame sequences only and omits some clones. Under half of the omission traces to an unresolved V gene where checked; the cause of the rest is unknown. Present in this sample are 170,000 or so clones, just under 80% of which were seen just once. The ten largest make up 3.1% of the sample. The sequenced sample was PBMCs. Receptor source: a woman in her fifties or sixties in good health and CMV-seropositive.

CDR3 bases: TGTGCCAGCAGCTTAATGAGGAACTATGGCTACACCTTC. It is translated as CASSLMRNYGYTF. The chain links TRBV5-4 to TRBJ1-2; D unresolved. The length of the CDR3 is 13 residues. CDR1 and CDR2 from the germline V gene are SGHNT and YYREEE (reference sequence). Deletions cut 2 bases from V and 2 bases from J, with 7 bases between.

The rearrangement links TRBV7-6 to TRBJ2-5; 12 bases line up with TRBD2. The CDR3 length is 17 residues. The germline CDR1 and CDR2 sequences are SGHVS and FNYEAQ. Trimming removed 3 bases from V and 2 bases from J; junction bases left unmatched: 7. In DNA, the CDR3 is TGTGCCAGCAGCTTCAAACTAGCGGGAGGTAAGCAAGAGACCCAGTACTTC. It yields the protein CASSFKLAGGKQETQYF.

This clone was seen a few times. The rearrangement links TRBV18 to TRBJ2-7; 7 nucleotides match TRBD1. Germline CDR1 KGHSH, CDR2 LQKENI. After removal of 2 bases from V and 3 bases from J, the junction contained 1 base not matched to a gene. The CDR3 loop spans 13 amino acids. The CDR3 here is CASSPNRGYEQYF. DNA of the CDR3: TGTGCCAGCTCACCAAACAGGGGCTACGAGCAGTACTTC.

V gene TRBV28 combines with J gene TRBJ1-5; 8 bases map to TRBD1. With V trimmed by 2 bases and J by 1 base, 10 bases remained unmatched. Germline loops: CDR1 MDHEN, CDR2 SYDVKM. CDR3 length: 18 amino acids. The CDR3 protein is CASSLVGGQGGSNQPQHF. CDR3 in DNA: TGTGCCAGCAGTTTAGTAGGAGGACAGGGAGGGAGCAATCAGCCCCAGCATTTT.

V and J are TRBV19 and TRBJ2-6; 8 positions match TRBD2. The CDR3 has 20 amino acids. The V and J ends lost 4 bases and 2 bases, in that order; junction bases with no gene match: 16. CDR1 is LNHDA and CDR2 is SQIVND in the germline V gene (reference sequence). The CDR3 nucleotides read TGTGCCAGTAGTAGGCGAGCGGGAGCAGGCCTACGTGCTGGGGCCAACGTCCTGACTTTC. This gives the protein CASSRRAGAGLRAGANVLTF.

The genes are TRBV30 and TRBJ1-2; D is perhaps TRBD1 (5 bases). The V gene lost 0 bases and the J gene lost 6 bases, with 8 bases spanning the gap. Germline V gene sequence: CDR1 GTSNPN, CDR2 SVGIG (reference sequence). CDR3 size: 12 residues. This CDR3 reads CAWSVGVHGYTF. The CDR3 DNA is TGTGCCTGGAGTGTAGGGGTCCATGGCTACACCTTC.

The chain links TRBV7-9 to TRBJ2-7; D is possibly TRBD1 (5 bases). Germline CDR1 reads SEHNR; CDR2 reads FQNEAQ (reference sequence). This CDR3 spans 12 amino acids. V lost 5 bases and J lost 3, with 8 bases in between. In DNA, the CDR3 is TGTGCCAGCAGCCAACAGGACTACGAGCAGTACTTC. Translating gives CASSQQDYEQYF.

CDR3 bases: TGTGCCTGGAGTCCGAGTAACACAGGCCCCCAGCATTTT. Its translation: CAWSPSNTGPQHF. This chain connects TRBV30 to TRBJ1-5; tentative D call: TRBD1 (5 bases). Germline V gives CDR1 GTSNPN, CDR2 SVGIG (reference sequence). Trimming pared 2 bases from V and 10 bases from J, leaving 15 bases between. CDR3 size: 13 residues. Full variable domain (remainder filled in from reference TRBV30 and TRBJ1-5): SQTIHQWPATLVQPVGSPLSLECTVEGTSNPNLYWYRQAAGRGLQLLFYSVGIGQISSEVPQNLSASRPQDRQFILSSKKLLLSDSGFYLCAWSPSNTGPQHFGDGTRLSIL.

This clone was seen more than once but under ten times. The rearrangement links TRBV11-3 to TRBJ2-1; 8 bases map to TRBD2. Germline trimming cut 1 base from V and 3 bases from J; bases unmatched to any gene: 8. CDR3 length equals 17 residues. Germline CDR1 is SGHNT and CDR2 is YENEEA. As DNA, the CDR3 is TGTGCCAGCAGCTTAGGTCCAAGGCTAGCGGGCTACAATGAGCAGTTCTTC. This gives the protein CASSLGPRLAGYNEQFF.

The chain couples TRBV5-6 to TRBJ2-4; TRBD2 matches at 9 bases. The CDR3 extends over 17 amino acids. Germline-derived CDR1 and CDR2 are SGHDT and YYEEEE. After removal of 4 bases from V and 0 bases from J, the junction contained 8 bases not matched to a gene. In nucleotides, the CDR3 is TGTGCCAGCAGCACCATTAGCGGGGGCTTAGCCAAAAACATTCAGTACTTC. Translated: CASSTISGGLAKNIQYF.

In this sample, this clone turned up a few times. The chain combines TRBV6-6 with TRBJ1-1; the match to TRBD1 covers 8 bases. V lost 7 bases and J lost 1; bases outside the gene matches: 2. This CDR3 is 13 amino acids long. The germline V gene encodes CDR1 MNHNY and CDR2 SVGAGI (reference sequence). The chain's CDR3 is CASTGTGNTEAFF. In DNA, the CDR3 is TGTGCCAGCACTGGGACAGGGAACACTGAAGCTTTCTTT.

The chain recombines TRBV13 with TRBJ2-4, with D possibly matching TRBD2 (5 bases). This CDR3 is 16 amino acids long. Germline V gives CDR1 PRHDT, CDR2 FYEKMQ (reference sequence). The V gene lost 5 bases and the J gene lost 1 base, with 15 bases spanning the gap. CDR3 bases: TGTGCCAGCAGCCGTGTGGGGAGTGAGGCCAAAAACATTCAGTACTTC. Translating it yields CASSRVGSEAKNIQYF.

J is TRBJ2-3 and V is TRBV2; TRBD2 is a possible D gene (5 bases). CDR1 is SNHLY and CDR2 is FYNNEI in the germline V gene. The CDR3 length is 14 residues. With 3 bases removed from V and 9 bases from J, the gap between germline ends came to 16 bases. The CDR3 nucleotides are TGTGCCAGCAGTGAGCGGGCGTTAATCGGCACGCAGTATTTT. Protein product: CASSERALIGTQYF.

This clone has more than one count but fewer than ten. The genes are TRBV28 and TRBJ2-7; possibly TRBD1 for D (6 bases). Germline loops: CDR1 MDHEN, CDR2 SYDVKM. Trimming shortened V by 7 bases and J by 5 bases, and 12 bases separated the two germline ends. The CDR3 consists of 12 residues. Here the CDR3 DNA reads TGTGCCAGCACAGGGGCTGTGGACGAGCAGTACTTC. It yields the protein CASTGAVDEQYF.

The rearrangement links TRBV4-3 to TRBJ2-7; unclear D gene. Trimming cost V 1 base and J 5 bases, with 9 bases left between them. The CDR3 extends over 13 amino acids. Germline loops: CDR1 LGHNA, CDR2 YSLEER. The CDR3 coding sequence is TGCGCCAGCAGCCAAGTAAGAGGCGACGAGCAGTACTTC. This codes for CASSQVRGDEQYF.

The gene calls are TRBV28 and TRBJ2-1, with 7 positions matching TRBD2. This CDR3 comprises 16 residues. The germline CDR1 and CDR2 sequences are MDHEN and SYDVKM. The V and J ends lost 6 bases and 4 bases, in that order; junction bases with no gene match: 12. The CDR3 DNA sequence: TGTGCCAGCAGCCCCCCCGGGGGAGGGGAATACAATGAGCAGTTCTTC. The encoded protein is CASSPPGGGEYNEQFF.

This clone appeared a few times. The chain employs TRBV7-9 and TRBJ2-1, with a tentative D call TRBD2 (7 bases). CDR3 length: 14 residues. Germline V gives CDR1 SEHNR, CDR2 FQNEAQ (reference sequence). The V end lost 5 bases, the J end lost 10 bases, and 18 bases lay between the germline ends. Here the CDR3 DNA reads TGTGCCAGCAGCATCGGGGGGCGGGGAGGAGAGCAGTTCTTC. This sequence encodes CASSIGGRGGEQFF.

The chain combines TRBV4-3 with TRBJ1-4; no reliable D call. Germline loops: CDR1 LGHNA, CDR2 YSLEER. Trimming took 1 base from V and 2 from J, leaving 14 bases between them. The CDR3 covers 17 residues. CDR3 nucleotides: TGCGCCAGCAGCCAAGGCCCGAGACGGGAGACTAATGAAAAACTGTTTTTT. Encoded protein: CASSQGPRRETNEKLFF.

V usage is TRBV11-3 and J usage is TRBJ1-1, with D maybe TRBD1 (5 bases). In germline, CDR1 is SGHNT, CDR2 YENEEA. V was pared by 2 bases and J by 1 base, with 8 bases between. The CDR3 spans 14 residues. This CDR3 is CASSLQGPNTEAFF. As DNA, the CDR3 is TGTGCCAGCAGCTTACAGGGCCCGAACACTGAAGCTTTCTTT.

The V call is TRBV18, the J call TRBJ1-2; 12 bases agree with TRBD1. CDR1 is KGHSH, CDR2 LQKENI, per germline. This CDR3 contains 16 residues. The J segment lost 4 bases and the V segment lost 3 bases, leaving 6 bases of the junction unmatched. The CDR3 DNA follows: TGTGCCAGCTCACCCCGGGACAGGGGGCCCTTCTATGGCTACACCTTC. Its translation is CASSPRDRGPFYGYTF.

The gene calls are TRBV11-2 and TRBJ1-2, with D unresolved. This CDR3 has 12 residues. V was cut by 5 bases and J by 4 bases, with 8 bases left in between. Germline V gives CDR1 SGHAT, CDR2 FQNNGV. In DNA, the CDR3 is TGTGCCAGCAGCGGCGAGGGCTATGGCTACACCTTC. This sequence encodes CASSGEGYGYTF.

This clone was seen only a few times. The chain is built from TRBV7-8 and TRBJ2-7, with D perhaps TRBD2 (6 bases). Germline V gene lookup returns CDR1 SGHVS and CDR2 FQNEAQ. V lost 1 base, J lost 6 bases, and 13 bases lay in between. The CDR3 spans 14 residues. CDR3 region: CASSLVAAGSEQYF. The CDR3 DNA reads TGTGCCAGCAGCTTAGTTGCGGCGGGGTCCGAGCAGTACTTC.

The chain couples TRBV5-4 to TRBJ1-1; D uncertain. Germline lookup yields CDR1 SGHNT and CDR2 YYREEE (reference sequence). V was trimmed by 3 bases and J by 2 bases, leaving 11 bases between them. The CDR3 extends over 14 amino acids. The DNA for the CDR3 is TGTGCCAGCAGCTGGGAGAGACGTAACACTGAAGCTTTCTTT. It is translated as CASSWERRNTEAFF.

The chain recombines TRBV7-9 with TRBJ1-2; D is unresolved. Trimming took off 1 base at V and 8 bases at J, with 20 bases between the two ends. The CDR3 covers 16 residues. CDR1 and CDR2 (germline): SEHNR, FQNEAQ (reference sequence). In DNA form, the CDR3 reads TGTGCCAGCAGCTTAGGCTCCAACCGGGAAAGAGGAGGCTACACCTTC. Encoded protein: CASSLGSNRERGGYTF.